The following is a T cell receptor (beta chain) sequence with its context. Its matching antigen is unknown. This sample was included in a study of cytomegalovirus exposure and HLA in healthy donors. Study-wide background: The approximately 120 validation repertoires and the roughly 670 first-cohort repertoires shared a platform, a later analysis reported.

The method was immunoSEQ multiplex PCR; TCRdb's version includes in-frame clones alone and lacks a portion of them. The table records a few hundred thousand clones, roughly 90% of them present only once. The V and J ends lost 7 bases and 4 bases respectively, with 12 bases between them. The germline V gene encodes CDR1 SGDLS and CDR2 YYNGEE. This CDR3 comprises 14 residues. The study's findings and limits: It was reportedly the case that the classifier diagnosed cytomegalovirus status with high specificity and sensitivity. In a later analysis, first-cohort TCR clusters were found to tend to co-occur in the roughly 120 validation repertoires. For most TCR sequences rarity was the rule, although some public TCRs occurred in many donors.

V gene TRBV9 combines with J gene TRBJ2-6; D gene uncertain. The TCR sequence derives from a man between 18 and 29 years old in good health and CMV-seropositive. Material for sequencing was PBMCs. The CDR3 DNA reads as TGTGCCAGCTCGAGTGAGAGAGGGGCCAACGTCCTGACTTTC. This gives the protein CASSSERGANVLTF.